This T cell receptor beta chain originates from a study of graft-versus-host responses after intestinal transplantation. Study as a whole: Among the recipients, transplants were multivisceral, liver-intestinal, or isolated intestinal.

Notes on the study in general: Circulating GvH clone levels at their peak were associated with HvG declines (early post-transplant).

Clones were read by immunoSEQ multiplex PCR, and TCRdb kept only the in-frame ones, dropping some. The table shows about 78,000 clones, with more than 75% occurring only once. Per the germline V gene, CDR1 is SNHLY and CDR2 is FYNNEI. V gave up 0 bases and J gave up 7 bases, with 16 bases separating them. CDR3 length equals 16 residues. Turning to this clone: Its target is unknown.

The receptor's source is a human donor who was the organ donor for an intestinal transplant. Sequencing used unstimulated CD8+ T cells sorted from spleen or lymph node cells, obtained before transplant. The chain is built from TRBV2 and TRBJ1-5; tentatively, D is TRBD1 (6 bases). DNA for the CDR3: TGTGCCAGCAGTGAAGCGCTCGGGGGGGCTCAGCAGCCCCAGCATTTT. It translates to CASSEALGGAQQPQHF.